These T cell receptor beta chains were read from a single sample in a study of T-cell reconstitution after alpha-beta-depleted transplantation in children. TCRdb called the PCR reads again in MiXCR, with one record for every CDR3 protein. The sample lists about 980,000 distinct CDR3 sequences; about 30% were seen once. The specimen was PBMCs, mostly from graft donor cells, collected 360 days after TCRalphabeta/CD19-depleted stem cell transplant. The receptor source for this set is a boy less than two years old who had a stem cell transplant for SCID, so the T cells may come from the graft donor. Each CDR3 is given with its conserved first and last residue. The D gene is left open where the match is weak. Only part of the rows carry a size: once, few, many, or a class if the clone is expanded.

j_call d_call v_call clone_size cdr3_aa cdr3_nt
TRBJ2-5 TRBD2 TRBV6-1 . CASRAGFVTGASKETQYF TGTGCCAGCAGAGCGGGGTTCGTAACAGGAGCCTCGAAAGAGACCCAGTACTTC
TRBJ2-7 . TRBV6-2/TRBV6-3 few CASIPGTYSSYEQYF TGTGCCAGCATCCCAGGGACTTATAGCTCCTACGAGCAGTACTTC
TRBJ2-3 . TRBV12-3/TRBV12-4 . CASTQGYTQYF TGTGCCAGCACCCAGGGGTATACGCAGTATTTT
TRBJ2-1 . TRBV13 few CASSPQTHRDNEQFF TGTGCCAGCAGCCCCCAAACTCACAGGGACAATGAGCAGTTCTTC
TRBJ2-1 . TRBV28 many CASSPAGDVSYNEQFF TGTGCCAGCAGCCCCGCCGGGGACGTCTCCTACAATGAGCAGTTCTTC
TRBJ2-3 . TRBV15 . CATSSVGVDGTDTQYF TGTGCCACCAGCAGTGTCGGCGTTGATGGCACAGATACGCAGTATTTT
TRBJ1-1 . TRBV20-1 . CSARPDREAFF TGCAGTGCTAGACCCGACAGGGAAGCTTTCTTT
TRBJ2-1 . TRBV12-3/TRBV12-4 many CASSLGGFYNEQFF TGTGCCAGCAGTTTAGGGGGATTCTACAATGAGCAGTTCTTC
TRBJ1-6 TRBD1 TRBV2 . CASSVDRVNSPLHF TGTGCCAGCAGTGTGGACAGGGTCAATTCACCCCTCCACTTT
TRBJ2-3 . TRBV4-1 few CASSLPWDPNTDTQYF TGCGCCAGCAGCCTCCCATGGGACCCAAACACAGATACGCAGTATTTT
TRBJ1-1 . TRBV12-3/TRBV12-4 . CASSRWGGEGMNTEAFF TGTGCCAGCAGTCGCTGGGGGGGCGAGGGAATGAACACTGAAGCTTTCTTT
TRBJ1-6 TRBD1 TRBV20-1 few CSAGTGMVSPLHF TGCAGTGCTGGGACAGGGATGGTCTCACCCCTCCACTTT
TRBJ2-7 . TRBV3-1 few CASSQRASYEQYF TGTGCCAGCAGCCAGAGGGCCTCCTACGAGCAGTACTTC
TRBJ2-3 . TRBV24-1 few CATSDMSRGSQYF TGTGCCACCAGTGACATGAGCCGAGGGTCGCAGTATTTT
TRBJ1-6 TRBD1 TRBV28 . CASSPTGTGNSPLHF TGTGCCAGCAGTCCGACCGGGACAGGGAATTCACCCCTCCACTTT
TRBJ1-1 . TRBV12-3/TRBV12-4 . CASSFGGSEAFF TGTGCCAGCAGTTTCGGAGGGTCTGAAGCTTTCTTT
TRBJ2-2 . TRBV4-1 . CASSPTSNGELFF TGCGCCAGCAGCCCAACTAGCAACGGGGAGCTGTTTTTT
TRBJ1-4 . TRBV3-1 . CASSQRNIATNEKLFF TGTGCCAGCAGCCAACGGAACATTGCAACTAATGAAAAACTGTTTTTT
TRBJ2-2 . TRBV5-1 many CASTLGAGELFF TGCGCCAGCACTCTGGGGGCCGGGGAGCTGTTTTTT
TRBJ2-3 . TRBV12-3/TRBV12-4 few CASSLGANWPTDTQYF TGTGCCAGCAGTTTGGGGGCCAATTGGCCCACAGATACGCAGTATTTT
TRBJ1-1 . TRBV25-1 once CASSDPAGMNTEAFF TGTGCCAGCAGTGATCCGGCAGGGATGAACACTGAAGCTTTCTTT
TRBJ1-5 . TRBV4-2 . CASRDLGEGANQPQHF TGTGCCAGCAGAGATTTGGGGGAAGGGGCGAATCAGCCCCAGCATTTT
TRBJ2-7 . TRBV14 few CASSRWPDDEQYF TGTGCCAGCAGCCGCTGGCCCGACGACGAGCAGTACTTC
TRBJ2-5 . TRBV4-2 few CASSIEARGTQYF TGTGCCAGCAGCATAGAAGCACGGGGGACCCAGTACTTC
TRBJ2-5 TRBD1 TRBV25-1 . CAIGTGGYEETQYF TGTGCCATTGGGACAGGCGGTTATGAAGAGACCCAGTACTTC
TRBJ2-2 . TRBV2 . CASFRARGTGELFF TGTGCCAGTTTCAGGGCCAGGGGCACCGGGGAGCTGTTTTTT
TRBJ1-1 TRBD1 TRBV4-1 few CASSRGRGLVNTEAFF TGCGCCAGCAGCCGGGGCAGGGGGCTCGTGAACACTGAAGCTTTCTTT
TRBJ2-5 . TRBV6-1 . CASTSGGDYQETQYF TGTGCCAGCACCTCCGGCGGGGATTACCAAGAGACCCAGTACTTC
TRBJ1-2 TRBD1 TRBV28 few CASSLLRGQNYGYTF TGTGCCAGCAGCCTTTTAAGGGGGCAAAACTATGGCTACACCTTC
TRBJ2-3 TRBD2 TRBV29-1 once CSVERGGREDTQYF TGCAGCGTTGAGCGGGGGGGCCGGGAAGATACGCAGTATTTT
TRBJ2-5 TRBD2 TRBV2 . CASIGPGGRDTQETQYF TGTGCCAGCATCGGTCCGGGAGGGCGTGACACCCAAGAGACCCAGTACTTC
TRBJ2-7 TRBD1 TRBV15 . CATSPAWGQGLGEQYF TGTGCCACCAGCCCCGCTTGGGGACAGGGGTTAGGAGAGCAGTACTTC
TRBJ2-3 TRBD2 TRBV20-1 few CSSPFTSGGADTQYF TGCAGTTCCCCTTTTACTAGCGGGGGGGCAGATACGCAGTATTTT
TRBJ1-1 . TRBV5-1 few CASSSPTGPAEAFF TGCGCCAGCAGCAGCCCGACGGGGCCCGCTGAAGCTTTCTTT
TRBJ2-3 . TRBV9 few CASSVANIGGPTDTQYF TGTGCCAGCAGCGTAGCTAATATCGGGGGTCCCACAGATACGCAGTATTTT
TRBJ2-3 TRBD1 TRBV18 few CASSPPGQPDTQYF TGTGCCAGCTCACCACCGGGACAGCCGGATACGCAGTATTTT
TRBJ2-7 . TRBV27 once CASSPQGIKGYEQYF TGTGCCAGCAGTCCCCAGGGGATAAAAGGCTACGAGCAGTACTTC
TRBJ2-7 . TRBV7-8 . CASSLARTHEQYF TGTGCCAGCAGCTTAGCACGGACACACGAGCAGTACTTC
TRBJ1-2 . TRBV12-3/TRBV12-4 . CASSFQGSGYTF TGTGCCAGCAGCTTCCAGGGAAGCGGCTACACCTTC
TRBJ2-1 . TRBV9 . CASSVAPGLEGNEQFF TGTGCCAGCAGCGTAGCGCCGGGCCTAGAGGGAAATGAGCAGTTCTTC
TRBJ1-5 . TRBV12-3/TRBV12-4 . CASTRQDNQPQHF TGTGCCAGCACCCGACAGGATAATCAGCCCCAGCATTTT
TRBJ2-3 . TRBV9 . CASSVAARPTDTQYF TGTGCCAGCAGCGTAGCAGCTCGTCCGACAGATACGCAGTATTTT
TRBJ2-1 . TRBV12-3/TRBV12-4 . CASSFWDWRNEQFF TGTGCCAGCAGTTTCTGGGACTGGAGGAATGAGCAGTTCTTC
TRBJ2-5 . TRBV12-3/TRBV12-4 few CASSFGLKETQYF TGTGCCAGCAGTTTCGGGTTAAAAGAGACCCAGTACTTC
TRBJ2-1 . TRBV5-1 few CASSLFGGEQFF TGCGCCAGCAGCTTGTTCGGGGGTGAGCAGTTCTTC
TRBJ2-1 . TRBV4-3 few CASSQEPHWDNEQFF TGCGCCAGCAGCCAAGAACCCCATTGGGACAATGAGCAGTTCTTC
TRBJ1-6 . TRBV20-1 . CSASFGAITYNSPLHF TGCAGTGCTAGCTTTGGGGCAATCACCTATAATTCACCCCTCCACTTT
TRBJ2-5 TRBD1 TRBV5-5 . CASTFTGTAQETQYF TGTGCCAGCACCTTTACGGGGACAGCCCAAGAGACCCAGTACTTC
TRBJ2-1 . TRBV12-3/TRBV12-4 few CASSPLKHEQFF TGTGCCAGCAGTCCGTTAAAACATGAGCAGTTCTTC
TRBJ2-7 . TRBV20-1 once CSAGRGAEMGEQYF TGCAGTGCTGGCAGGGGCGCGGAGATGGGGGAGCAGTACTTC